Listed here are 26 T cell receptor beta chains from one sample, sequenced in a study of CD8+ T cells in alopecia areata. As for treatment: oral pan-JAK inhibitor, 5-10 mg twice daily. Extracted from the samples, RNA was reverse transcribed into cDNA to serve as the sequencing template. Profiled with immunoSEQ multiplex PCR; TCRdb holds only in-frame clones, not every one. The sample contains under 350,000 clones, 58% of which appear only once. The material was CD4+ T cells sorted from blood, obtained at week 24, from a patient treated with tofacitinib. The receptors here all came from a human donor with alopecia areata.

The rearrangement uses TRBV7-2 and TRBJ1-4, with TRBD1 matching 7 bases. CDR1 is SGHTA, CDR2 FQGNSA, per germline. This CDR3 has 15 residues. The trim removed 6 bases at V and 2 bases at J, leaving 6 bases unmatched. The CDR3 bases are TGTGCCAGCAGTAGACAGGGAGTGACTAATGAAAAACTGTTTTTT. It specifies CASSRQGVTNEKLFF.

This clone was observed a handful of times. The CDR3 coding sequence is TGTGCCAGCAGCGCGTACGAGCAGTACTTC. Its protein product is CASSAYEQYF. The rearrangement links TRBV28 to TRBJ2-7; D is uncertain. The V gene's germline CDR1 is MDHEN and CDR2 SYDVKM. Trimming shortened V by 6 bases and J by 4 bases, and 4 bases separated the two germline ends. The CDR3 consists of 10 residues. The whole variable domain, filled in from reference TRBV28 and TRBJ2-7, reads DVKVTQSSRYLVKRTGEKVFLECVQDMDHENMFWYRQDPGLGLRLIYFSYDVKMKEKGDIPEGYSVSREKKERFSLILESASTNQTSMYLCASSAYEQYFGPGTRLTVT.

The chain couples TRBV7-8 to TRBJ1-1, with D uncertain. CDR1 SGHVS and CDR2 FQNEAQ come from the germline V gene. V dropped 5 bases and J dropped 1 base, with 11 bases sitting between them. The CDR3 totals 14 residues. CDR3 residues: CASSPLVRNTEAFF. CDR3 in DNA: TGTGCCAGCAGCCCCCTCGTAAGGAACACTGAAGCTTTCTTT.

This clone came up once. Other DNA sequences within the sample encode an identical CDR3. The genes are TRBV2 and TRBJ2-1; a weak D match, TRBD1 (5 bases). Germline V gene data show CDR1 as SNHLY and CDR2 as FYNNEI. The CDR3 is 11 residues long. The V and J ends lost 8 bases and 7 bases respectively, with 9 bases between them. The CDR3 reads CASRQYNEQFF. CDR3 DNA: TGTGCCAGCCGACAGTATAATGAGCAGTTCTTC.

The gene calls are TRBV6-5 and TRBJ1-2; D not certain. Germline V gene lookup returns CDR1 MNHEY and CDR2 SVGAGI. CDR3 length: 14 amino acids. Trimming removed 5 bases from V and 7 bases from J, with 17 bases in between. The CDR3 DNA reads TGTGCCAGCAGTCTGACATATACGGACGTTGGCTACACCTTC. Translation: CASSLTYTDVGYTF.

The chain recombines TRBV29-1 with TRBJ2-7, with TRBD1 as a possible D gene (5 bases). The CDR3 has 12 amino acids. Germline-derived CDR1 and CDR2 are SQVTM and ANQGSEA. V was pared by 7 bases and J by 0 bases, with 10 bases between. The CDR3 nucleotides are TGCAGCGCTGGGGCTATCTCCTACGAGCAGTACTTC. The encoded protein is CSAGAISYEQYF.

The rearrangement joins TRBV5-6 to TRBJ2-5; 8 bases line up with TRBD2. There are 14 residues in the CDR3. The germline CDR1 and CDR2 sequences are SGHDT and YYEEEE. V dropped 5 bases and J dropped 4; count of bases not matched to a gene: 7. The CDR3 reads CASREAGRGETQYF. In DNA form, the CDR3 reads TGTGCCAGCAGGGAGGCCGGGAGGGGAGAGACCCAGTACTTC.

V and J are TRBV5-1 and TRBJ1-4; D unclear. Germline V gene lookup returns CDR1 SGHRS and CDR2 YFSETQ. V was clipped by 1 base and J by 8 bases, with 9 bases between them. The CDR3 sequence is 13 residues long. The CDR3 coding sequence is TGCGCCAGCAGCTTGCAAAACGGGGAAAAACTGTTTTTT. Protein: CASSLQNGEKLFF.

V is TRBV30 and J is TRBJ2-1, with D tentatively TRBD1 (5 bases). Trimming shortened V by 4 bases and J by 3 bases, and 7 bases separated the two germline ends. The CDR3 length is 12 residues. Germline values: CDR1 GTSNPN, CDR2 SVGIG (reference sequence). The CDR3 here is CAWKGLYNEQFF. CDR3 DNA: TGTGCCTGGAAGGGGCTCTACAATGAGCAGTTCTTC.

CDR3 bases: TGCGCCAGCAGCCTCTACAGGGAGACTGGGCTTAACTATGGCTACACCTTC. Its translation is CASSLYRETGLNYGYTF. The V gene is TRBV4-3, the J gene TRBJ1-2, with a tentative D call TRBD1 (6 bases). The CDR3 sequence is 17 residues long. Deletions cut 4 bases from V and 1 base from J, with 19 bases between. Germline-derived CDR1 and CDR2 are LGHNA and YSLEER.

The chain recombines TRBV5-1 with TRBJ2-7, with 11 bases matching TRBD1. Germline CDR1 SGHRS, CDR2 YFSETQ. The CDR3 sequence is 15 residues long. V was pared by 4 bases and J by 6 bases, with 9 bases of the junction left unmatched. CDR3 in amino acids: CASSLGTGGLSEQYF. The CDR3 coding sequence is TGCGCCAGCAGCCTGGGGACAGGGGGATTGAGCGAGCAGTACTTC.

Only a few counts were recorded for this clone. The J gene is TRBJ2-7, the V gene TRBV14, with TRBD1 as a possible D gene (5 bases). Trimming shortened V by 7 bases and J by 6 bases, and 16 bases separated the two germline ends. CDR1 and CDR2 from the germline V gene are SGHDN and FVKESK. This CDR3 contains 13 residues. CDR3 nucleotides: TGTGCCAGCACCCCAGGGCCAGCAGGCGAGCAGTACTTC. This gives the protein CASTPGPAGEQYF.

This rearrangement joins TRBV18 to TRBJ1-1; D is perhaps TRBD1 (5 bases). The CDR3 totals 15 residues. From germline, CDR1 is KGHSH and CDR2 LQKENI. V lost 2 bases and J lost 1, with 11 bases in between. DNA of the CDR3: TGTGCCAGCTCACCAAGTGGAGGACAGAACACTGAAGCTTTCTTT. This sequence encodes CASSPSGGQNTEAFF.

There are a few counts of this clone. DNA for the CDR3: TGTGCCTGGAGTAAGGGGTCTAACTATGGCTACACCTTC. This codes for CAWSKGSNYGYTF. The chain couples TRBV30 to TRBJ1-2; D perhaps matches TRBD1 (5 bases). V was cut by 2 bases and J by 0 bases, with 7 bases left in between. The CDR3 is 13 residues long. The germline CDR1 and CDR2 sequences are GTSNPN and SVGIG (reference sequence). The full variable domain, its missing parts supplied by reference TRBV30 and TRBJ1-2, is SQTIHQWPATLVQPVGSPLSLECTVEGTSNPNLYWYRQAAGRGLQLLFYSVGIGQISSEVPQNLSASRPQDRQFILSSKKLLLSDSGFYLCAWSKGSNYGYTFGSGTRLTVV.

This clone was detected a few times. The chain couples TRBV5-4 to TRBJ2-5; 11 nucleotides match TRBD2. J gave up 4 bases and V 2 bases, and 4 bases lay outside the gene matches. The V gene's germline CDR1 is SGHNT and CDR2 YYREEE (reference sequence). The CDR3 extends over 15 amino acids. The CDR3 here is CASSFPSGGRETQYF. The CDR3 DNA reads TGTGCCAGCAGCTTTCCTAGCGGGGGGCGAGAGACCCAGTACTTC.

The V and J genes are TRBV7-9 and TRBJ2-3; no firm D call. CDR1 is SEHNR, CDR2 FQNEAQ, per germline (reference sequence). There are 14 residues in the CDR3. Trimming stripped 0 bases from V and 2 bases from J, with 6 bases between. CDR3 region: CASSLAGPTDTQYF. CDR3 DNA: TGTGCCAGCAGCTTAGCAGGGCCCACAGATACGCAGTATTTT.

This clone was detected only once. The CDR3 loop is CASSPQHHQETQYF. The CDR3 DNA is TGCGCCAGCAGCCCCCAACACCACCAAGAGACCCAGTACTTC. The chain uses TRBV5-1 and TRBJ2-5; the D is unclear. Trimming removed 4 bases from V and 0 bases from J, with 10 bases in between. Germline CDR1 is SGHRS and CDR2 is YFSETQ. The CDR3 loop spans 14 amino acids.

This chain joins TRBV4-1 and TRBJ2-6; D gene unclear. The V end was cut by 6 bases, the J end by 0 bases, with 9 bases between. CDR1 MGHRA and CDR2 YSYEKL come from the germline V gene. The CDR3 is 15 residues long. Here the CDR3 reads CASRFAISGANVLTF. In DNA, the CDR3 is TGCGCCAGCAGATTTGCGATCTCTGGGGCCAACGTCCTGACTTTC.

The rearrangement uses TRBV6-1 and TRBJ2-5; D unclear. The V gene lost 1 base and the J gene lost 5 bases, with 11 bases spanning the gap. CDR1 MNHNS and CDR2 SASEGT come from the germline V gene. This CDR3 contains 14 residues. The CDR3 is CASSEGPAKETQYF. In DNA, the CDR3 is TGTGCCAGCAGTGAAGGTCCGGCCAAGGAGACCCAGTACTTC.

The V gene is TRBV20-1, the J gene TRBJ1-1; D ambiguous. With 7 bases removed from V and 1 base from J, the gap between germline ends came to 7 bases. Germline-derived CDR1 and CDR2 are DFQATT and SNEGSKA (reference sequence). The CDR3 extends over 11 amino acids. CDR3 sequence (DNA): TGCAGTGGACCGGAGAACACTGAAGCTTTCTTT. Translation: CSGPENTEAFF.

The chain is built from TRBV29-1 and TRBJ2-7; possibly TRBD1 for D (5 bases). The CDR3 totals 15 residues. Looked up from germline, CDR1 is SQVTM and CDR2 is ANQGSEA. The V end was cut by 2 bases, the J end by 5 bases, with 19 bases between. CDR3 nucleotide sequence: TGCAGCGTTGAAACTTGGGGCCTCCCGCAGGACGAGCAGTACTTC. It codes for CSVETWGLPQDEQYF.

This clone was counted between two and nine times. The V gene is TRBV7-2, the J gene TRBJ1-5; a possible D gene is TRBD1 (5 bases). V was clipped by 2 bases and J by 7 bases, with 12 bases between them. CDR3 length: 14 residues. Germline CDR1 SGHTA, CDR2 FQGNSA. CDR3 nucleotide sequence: TGTGCCAGCAGCTTATGGGGCCGGGGGCAGCCCCAGCATTTT. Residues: CASSLWGRGQPQHF. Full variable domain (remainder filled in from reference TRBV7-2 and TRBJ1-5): GAGVSQSPSNKVTEKGKDVELRCDPISGHTALYWYRQSLGQGLEFLIYFQGNSAPDKSGLPSDRFSAERTGGSVSTLTIQRTQQEDSAVYLCASSLWGRGQPQHFGDGTRLSIL.

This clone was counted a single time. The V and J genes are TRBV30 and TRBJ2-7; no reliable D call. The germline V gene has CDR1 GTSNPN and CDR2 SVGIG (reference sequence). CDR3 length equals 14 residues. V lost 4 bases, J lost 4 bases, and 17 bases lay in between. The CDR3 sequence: CAWKRDTLLYEQYF. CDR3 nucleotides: TGTGCCTGGAAAAGAGACACACTCCTATACGAGCAGTACTTC.

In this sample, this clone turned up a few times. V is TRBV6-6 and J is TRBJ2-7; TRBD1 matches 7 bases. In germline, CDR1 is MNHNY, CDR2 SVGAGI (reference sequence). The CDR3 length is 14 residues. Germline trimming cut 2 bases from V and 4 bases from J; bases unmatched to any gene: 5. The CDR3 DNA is TGTGCCAGCAGTTACCGGGACAGCAAGTACGAGCAGTACTTC. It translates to CASSYRDSKYEQYF.

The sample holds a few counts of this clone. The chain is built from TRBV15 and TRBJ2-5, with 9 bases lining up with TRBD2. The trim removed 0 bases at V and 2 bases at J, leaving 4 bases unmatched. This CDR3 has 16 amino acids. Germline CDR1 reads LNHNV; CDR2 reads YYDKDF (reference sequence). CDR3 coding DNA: TGTGCCACCAGCAGAGAGATAGCGGGGGTACAAGAGACCCAGTACTTC. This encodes CATSREIAGVQETQYF.

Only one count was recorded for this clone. CDR3 region: CAWTLQGHTYEQYF. The CDR3 nucleotides read TGTGCCTGGACCCTCCAGGGACATACCTACGAGCAGTACTTC. The chain has TRBV30 and TRBJ2-7; possibly TRBD1 for D (6 bases). This CDR3 comprises 14 residues. Germline V lookup: CDR1 GTSNPN, CDR2 SVGIG (reference sequence). Deletions cut 4 bases from V and 2 bases from J, with 15 bases between.